The 25 T cell receptor beta chains below all came from one sample that was sequenced in a study of T cell responses to AZD1222 COVID-19 vaccine. Assay used: immunoSEQ multiplex PCR; TCRdb lists only in-frame clones, some missing. The table lists about 94,000 clones, 85% of them singletons. Sequencing was performed on peripheral blood, taken 28 days after the second AZD1222 dose. These receptors were taken from an adult who received the AZD1222 COVID-19 vaccine.

This chain uses TRBV5-1 with TRBJ2-7; 7 bases match TRBD2. The CDR3 runs to 15 residues. Germline V CDR1 and CDR2: SGHRS, YFSETQ. Trimming cost V 0 bases and J 3 bases; bases outside gene matches: 6. CDR3 in DNA: TGCGCCAGCAGCTTGGTGCAGGGAGGGATCTACGAGCAGTACTTC. It yields the protein CASSLVQGGIYEQYF.

This chain links TRBV9 with TRBJ2-2; 8 bases are shared with TRBD1. Germline values: CDR1 SGDLS, CDR2 YYNGEE. V dropped 8 bases and J dropped 4; count of bases not matched to a gene: 13. There are 16 residues in the CDR3. The CDR3 DNA reads as TGTGCCAGTGCTGGGTTAACAGGGGGGCGCACCGGGGAGCTGTTTTTT. It yields the protein CASAGLTGGRTGELFF.

The rearrangement uses TRBV7-2 and TRBJ1-3; D perhaps matches TRBD1 (5 bases). V was cut by 4 bases and J by 2 bases, with 9 bases left in between. Germline V gene sequence: CDR1 SGHTA, CDR2 FQGNSA. This CDR3 has 14 amino acids. CDR3 in DNA: TGTGCCAGCAGCTCAGGGTCGCCTGGAAACACCATATATTTT. Its translation: CASSSGSPGNTIYF.

The V and J genes are TRBV27 and TRBJ1-2, with D perhaps matching TRBD1 (5 bases). The CDR3 is 16 residues long. The ends were cut back, 3 bases at V and 2 bases at J, with 16 bases in the middle. CDR1 is MNHEY, CDR2 SMNVEV, per germline (reference sequence). This chain's CDR3 is CASSLSISGWNYGYTF. CDR3 nucleotides: TGTGCCAGCAGTTTGTCTATTTCAGGGTGGAACTATGGCTACACCTTC.

The chain combines TRBV19 with TRBJ2-3; TRBD1 aligns across 8 bases. Trimming took 10 bases from V and 3 from J; bases not matched to a gene: 6. The length of the CDR3 is 13 residues. CDR1 LNHDA and CDR2 SQIVND come from the germline V gene (reference sequence). The CDR3 DNA follows: TGTGCCACCAGGGGGCTCGTGACAGATACGCAGTATTTT. Its translation is CATRGLVTDTQYF.

The V call is TRBV7-2, the J call TRBJ2-1; D ambiguous. Germline V CDR1 and CDR2: SGHTA, FQGNSA. This CDR3 region has 13 residues. Trimming stripped 4 bases from V and 7 bases from J, with 11 bases between. The CDR3 DNA reads as TGTGCCAGCAGCTGGTACTCGGAGAATGAGCAGTTCTTC. Translating gives CASSWYSENEQFF.

The CDR3 sequence is CASSPTSGVSSYEQYF. The CDR3 region has the DNA TGCGCCAGCAGTCCAACCAGCGGGGTCTCCTCCTACGAGCAGTACTTC. This chain links TRBV5-1 with TRBJ2-7, with 7 bases aligning to TRBD2. The CDR3 is made up of 16 amino acids. Germline CDR1 reads SGHRS; CDR2 reads YFSETQ. The junction had 11 bases not matched to a gene; V was cut back by 5 bases and J by 0 bases.

The chain uses TRBV28 and TRBJ2-7, with TRBD2 identical over 14 bases. The CDR3 is made up of 16 amino acids. Germline values: CDR1 MDHEN, CDR2 SYDVKM. Unmatched junction bases numbered 5, after V lost 6 bases and J lost 1 base. The CDR3: CASRTSGRAYSYEQYF. The DNA of the CDR3 is TGTGCCAGCAGGACTAGCGGGAGGGCCTATTCCTACGAGCAGTACTTC.

This clone was picked up one time. The rearrangement links TRBV5-5 to TRBJ1-1, with D perhaps TRBD1 (5 bases). V lost 4 bases to trimming and J lost 5 bases, with 15 bases between them. The CDR3 runs 14 residues. CDR1 is SGHKS, CDR2 YYEKEE, per germline (reference sequence). This CDR3 is CASSLAGERTEAFF. Here the CDR3 DNA reads TGTGCCAGCAGCCTAGCGGGGGAAAGGACTGAAGCTTTCTTT.

The chain couples TRBV2 to TRBJ2-2; D is unclear. From germline, CDR1 is SNHLY and CDR2 FYNNEI. V was pared by 4 bases and J by 5 bases, with 8 bases between. The length of the CDR3 is 13 residues. The CDR3 coding sequence is TGTGCCAGCAGTGGATCTTTTACCGGGGAGCTGTTTTTT. Amino acid sequence: CASSGSFTGELFF. Combining the CDR3 with reference TRBV2 and TRBJ2-2 gives the whole variable domain EPEVTQTPSHQVTQMGQEVILRCVPISNHLYFYWYRQILGQKVEFLVSFYNNEISEKSEIFDDQFSVERPDGSNFTLKIRSTKLEDSAMYFCASSGSFTGELFFGEGSRLTVL.

The CDR3 coding sequence is TGTGCCAGCAGTTTACCCCCGAACACTGAAGCTTTCTTT. Protein: CASSLPPNTEAFF. This chain joins TRBV6-5 and TRBJ1-1, with D hard to call. The V gene lost 4 bases and the J gene lost 1 base, with 7 bases spanning the gap. This CDR3 contains 13 residues. Germline CDR1 reads MNHEY; CDR2 reads SVGAGI.

This clone was detected a few times. This rearrangement joins TRBV18 to TRBJ1-2, with 8 bases fitting TRBD1. Germline CDR1 and CDR2: KGHSH and LQKENI. The CDR3 has 14 amino acids. The V and J ends lost 3 bases and 3 bases, in that order; junction bases with no gene match: 3. CDR3 bases: TGTGCCAGCTCACCCTCGACAGGGGACTATGGCTACACCTTC. Protein product: CASSPSTGDYGYTF.

The genes are TRBV5-4 and TRBJ2-5; D is possibly TRBD2 (6 bases). Trimming removed 4 bases from V and 5 bases from J, with 18 bases in between. This CDR3 contains 15 residues. Germline V gene lookup returns CDR1 SGHNT and CDR2 YYREEE (reference sequence). The CDR3 loop is CASSVSGSRSETQYF. The CDR3 DNA reads as TGTGCCAGCAGCGTAAGCGGGTCCCGGTCGGAGACCCAGTACTTC. Filled out from reference TRBV5-4 and TRBJ2-5, the complete variable domain reads ETGVTQSPTHLIKTRGQQVTLRCSSQSGHNTVSWYQQALGQGPQFIFQYYREEENGRGNFPPRFSGLQFPNYSSELNVNALELDDSALYLCASSVSGSRSETQYFGPGTRLLVL.

CDR3 coding DNA: TGTGCCAGCAGCCAAGGTACGCCGCCAGGCTACACCTTC. The encoded protein is CASSQGTPPGYTF. V is TRBV3-1 (or the pseudogene TRBV3-2) and J is TRBJ1-2; unclear D gene. The CDR3 has 13 residues. Trimming stripped 1 base from V and 8 bases from J, with 11 bases between. Germline CDR1 and CDR2: LGHDT and YNNKEL (reference sequence).

V usage is TRBV15 and J usage is TRBJ2-1; 8 positions match TRBD2. Germline trimming cut 0 bases from V and 4 bases from J; bases unmatched to any gene: 5. The length of the CDR3 is 16 residues. Per the germline V gene, CDR1 is LNHNV and CDR2 is YYDKDF (reference sequence). The CDR3 region has the DNA TGTGCCACCAGCAGAGATTTGGCGGGGGGATACAATGAGCAGTTCTTC. It specifies CATSRDLAGGYNEQFF.

This clone was observed a handful of times. This chain links TRBV6-5 with TRBJ1-2; D gene ambiguous. The CDR3 extends over 13 amino acids. The V gene's germline CDR1 is MNHEY and CDR2 SVGAGI. The ends were cut back, 6 bases at V and 4 bases at J, with 12 bases in the middle. This CDR3 is CASRITELYGYTF. CDR3 DNA: TGTGCCAGCAGGATAACAGAGCTCTATGGCTACACCTTC.

The chain employs TRBV23-1 and TRBJ1-5; D gene ambiguous. TRBV23-1 belongs to the ORF category, with a function that is uncertain. CDR3 length: 10 residues. Trimming pared 7 bases from V and 8 bases from J, leaving 6 bases between. CDR3 sequence (DNA): TGCGCCAGCACCTGGGAGCCCCAGCATTTT. This codes for CASTWEPQHF.

The CDR3 loop reads CAWSVTGGVGHYGYTF. CDR3 nucleotide sequence: TGTGCCTGGAGTGTTACAGGGGGCGTGGGGCACTATGGCTACACCTTC. This sequence joins TRBV30 and TRBJ1-2; TRBD1 agrees at 9 bases. The CDR3 length is 16 residues. Germline V CDR1 and CDR2: GTSNPN, SVGIG (reference sequence). Trimming cost V 0 bases and J 3 bases; bases outside gene matches: 8.

This clone has just a few counts. The V gene is TRBV5-1, the J gene TRBJ1-2; D may be TRBD1 (6 bases). V lost 3 bases to trimming and J lost 5 bases, with 11 bases between them. The CDR3 sequence is 13 residues long. CDR1 and CDR2 (germline): SGHRS, YFSETQ. The CDR3 nucleotides read TGCGCCAGCAGCTCGGCTACAGGGTATGGCTACACCTTC. Its translation: CASSSATGYGYTF.

V usage is TRBV12-5 and J usage is TRBJ1-2, with no clear D. From germline, CDR1 is LGHNT and CDR2 FRNRAP. V was shortened by 2 bases and J by 3 bases, with 10 bases between the two germline ends. The CDR3 has 14 residues. CDR3 DNA: TGTGCTAGTGGTTTGCCCCCCCAGGACTATGGCTACACCTTC. The encoded protein is CASGLPPQDYGYTF.

The chain links TRBV14 to TRBJ1-2, with D perhaps matching TRBD1 (5 bases). Germline CDR1 SGHDN, CDR2 FVKESK. This CDR3 is built from 14 residues. Trimming stripped 1 base from V and 3 bases from J, with 9 bases between. CDR3 in amino acids: CASSQVIGDYGYTF. CDR3 sequence (DNA): TGTGCCAGCAGCCAAGTAATAGGGGACTATGGCTACACCTTC.

V is TRBV18 and J is TRBJ2-5; the match to TRBD2 covers 10 bases. V was clipped by 0 bases and J by 4 bases; unmatched bases: 2. The CDR3 contains 15 residues. Germline V gene data show CDR1 as KGHSH and CDR2 as LQKENI. The CDR3 DNA sequence: TGTGCCAGCTCACCACCGAGCGGGGGGGGAGAGACCCAGTACTTC. Translation gives CASSPPSGGGETQYF.

The chain carries TRBV7-9 and TRBJ1-5, with D tentatively TRBD1 (5 bases). CDR1 SEHNR and CDR2 FQNEAQ come from the germline V gene (reference sequence). Trimming cost V 4 bases and J 1 base, with 11 bases left between them. The CDR3 loop spans 15 amino acids. DNA of the CDR3: TGTGCCAGCAGCTCGGGGGAAATAAGCAATCAGCCCCAGCATTTT. Its translation is CASSSGEISNQPQHF.

The chain employs TRBV20-1 and TRBJ1-2; D not resolved. The V end was cut by 0 bases, the J end by 8 bases, with 7 bases between. Looked up from germline, CDR1 is DFQATT and CDR2 is SNEGSKA (reference sequence). CDR3 length equals 11 residues. CDR3: CSAREEPGYTF. The CDR3 DNA reads as TGCAGTGCTAGAGAGGAGCCGGGCTACACCTTC.

V usage is TRBV2 and J usage is TRBJ2-5; no firm D call. The CDR3 covers 12 residues. Germline V gene data show CDR1 as SNHLY and CDR2 as FYNNEI. V was clipped by 3 bases and J by 4 bases, with 6 bases between them. This chain's CDR3 is CASSEQSETQYF. CDR3 sequence (DNA): TGTGCCAGCAGTGAGCAGTCAGAGACCCAGTACTTC.